This TCR beta chain was identified in a study of cytomegalovirus exposure and HLA in healthy donors. Across the study: One earlier analysis, a look at approximately 180 million T cells, found fewer than 140 million unique TCR beta sequences.

Study conclusions and caveats: HLA alleles were associated with around 17,000 TCR beta sequences in a later analysis at 0.05 false discovery rate.

The primer mix had 60 Vbeta and 13 Jbeta primers. Under the authors' procedure: In a later analysis, of roughly 83 million unique beta chains, about 10 million appeared in at least two donors. TCRdb's table, derived via immunoSEQ multiplex PCR, lists solely in-frame clones and lacks some. V, J and clone size reflect that table, while D and trimming were determined from the DNA. Of roughly 200,000 clones listed, roughly 80% are singletons. Worth noting for this clone: Its target is unknown.

The source of this sequence is a woman aged 25 to 39 in good health and CMV-seropositive. Source material: PBMCs.

DNA of the CDR3: TGTGCCAGCTCACCATCGGCAGGGGGCTACGAGCAGTACTTC. Translated, it gives CASSPSAGGYEQYF. The chain employs TRBV18 and TRBJ2-5; 7 nucleotides line up with TRBD1. The J call is doubtful: the DNA matches TRBJ2-7 better. The CDR3 is made up of 14 amino acids. The germline V gene encodes CDR1 KGHSH and CDR2 LQKENI.